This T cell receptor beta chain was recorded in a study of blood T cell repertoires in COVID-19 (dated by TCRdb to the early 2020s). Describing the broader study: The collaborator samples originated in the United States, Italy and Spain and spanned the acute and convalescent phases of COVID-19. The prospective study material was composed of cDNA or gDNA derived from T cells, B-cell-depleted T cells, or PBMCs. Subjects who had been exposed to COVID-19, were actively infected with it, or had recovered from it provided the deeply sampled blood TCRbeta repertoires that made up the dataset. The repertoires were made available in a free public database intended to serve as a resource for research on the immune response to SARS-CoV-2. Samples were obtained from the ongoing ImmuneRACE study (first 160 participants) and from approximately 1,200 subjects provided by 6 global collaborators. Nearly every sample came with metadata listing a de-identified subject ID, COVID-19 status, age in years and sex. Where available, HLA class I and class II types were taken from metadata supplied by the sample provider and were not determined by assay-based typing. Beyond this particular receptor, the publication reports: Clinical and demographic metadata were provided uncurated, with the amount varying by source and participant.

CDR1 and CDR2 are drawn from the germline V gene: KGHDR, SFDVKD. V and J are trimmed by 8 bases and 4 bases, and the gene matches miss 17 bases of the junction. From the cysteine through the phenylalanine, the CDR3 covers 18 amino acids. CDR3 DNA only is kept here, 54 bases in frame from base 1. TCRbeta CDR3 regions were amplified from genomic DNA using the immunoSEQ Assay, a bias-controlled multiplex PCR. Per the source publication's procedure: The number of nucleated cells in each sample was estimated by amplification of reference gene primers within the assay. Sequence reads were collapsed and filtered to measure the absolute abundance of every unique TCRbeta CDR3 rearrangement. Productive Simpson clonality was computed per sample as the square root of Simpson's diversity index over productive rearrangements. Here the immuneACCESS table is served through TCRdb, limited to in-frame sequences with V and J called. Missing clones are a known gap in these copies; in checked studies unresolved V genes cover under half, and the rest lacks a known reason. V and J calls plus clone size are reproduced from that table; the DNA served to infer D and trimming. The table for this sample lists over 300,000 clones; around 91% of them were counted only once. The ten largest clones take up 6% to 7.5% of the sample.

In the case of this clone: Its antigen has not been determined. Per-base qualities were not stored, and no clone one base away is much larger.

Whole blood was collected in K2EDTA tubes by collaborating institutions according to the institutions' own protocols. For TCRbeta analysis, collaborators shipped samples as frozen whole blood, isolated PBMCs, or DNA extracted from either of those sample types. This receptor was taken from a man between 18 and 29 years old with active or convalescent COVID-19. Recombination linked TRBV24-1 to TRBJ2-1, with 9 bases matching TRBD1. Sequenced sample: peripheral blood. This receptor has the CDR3 CATNSAETGGAGYNEQFF. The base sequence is TGTGCCACCAACTCTGCGGAAACAGGGGGCGCCGGGTACAATGAGCAGTTCTTC.